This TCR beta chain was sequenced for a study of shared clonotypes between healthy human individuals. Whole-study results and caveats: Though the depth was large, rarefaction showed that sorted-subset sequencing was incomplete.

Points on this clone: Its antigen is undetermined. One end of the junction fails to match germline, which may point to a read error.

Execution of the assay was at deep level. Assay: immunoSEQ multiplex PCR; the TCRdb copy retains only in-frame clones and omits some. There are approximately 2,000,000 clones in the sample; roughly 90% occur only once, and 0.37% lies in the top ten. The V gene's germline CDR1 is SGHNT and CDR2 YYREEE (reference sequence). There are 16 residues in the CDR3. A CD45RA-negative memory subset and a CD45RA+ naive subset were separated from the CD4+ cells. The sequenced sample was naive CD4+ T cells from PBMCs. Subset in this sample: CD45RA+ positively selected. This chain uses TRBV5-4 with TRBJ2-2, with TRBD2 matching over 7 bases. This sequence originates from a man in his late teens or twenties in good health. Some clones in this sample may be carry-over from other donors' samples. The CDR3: CASSWGGAGLTRELFF. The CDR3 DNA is TGTGCCAGCAGCTGGGGCGGAGCGGGGCTCACCCGGGAGCTGTTTTTT.